This T cell receptor (beta chain) was profiled in a study of T cell responses to AZD1222 COVID-19 vaccine. The CDR3 runs to 17 residues. Germline V gene sequence: CDR1 LNHNV, CDR2 YYDKDF (reference sequence). The J segment lost 1 base and the V segment lost 0 bases, leaving 6 bases of the junction unmatched. Sequencing was performed with immunoSEQ multiplex PCR; in TCRdb, only in-frame clones are kept and a portion is missing. The table includes more than 150,000 clones, 85% to 95% detected once. V gene TRBV15 combines with J gene TRBJ2-1, with 7 bases lining up with TRBD2. This sequence was found in an adult in good health. Sequenced material: peripheral blood, taken on day 0 of AZD1222 vaccination. The DNA of the CDR3 is TGTGCCACCAGCAGAGATTTAGCGGGTAGTTCCTACAATGAGCAGTTCTTC. This encodes CATSRDLAGSSYNEQFF.